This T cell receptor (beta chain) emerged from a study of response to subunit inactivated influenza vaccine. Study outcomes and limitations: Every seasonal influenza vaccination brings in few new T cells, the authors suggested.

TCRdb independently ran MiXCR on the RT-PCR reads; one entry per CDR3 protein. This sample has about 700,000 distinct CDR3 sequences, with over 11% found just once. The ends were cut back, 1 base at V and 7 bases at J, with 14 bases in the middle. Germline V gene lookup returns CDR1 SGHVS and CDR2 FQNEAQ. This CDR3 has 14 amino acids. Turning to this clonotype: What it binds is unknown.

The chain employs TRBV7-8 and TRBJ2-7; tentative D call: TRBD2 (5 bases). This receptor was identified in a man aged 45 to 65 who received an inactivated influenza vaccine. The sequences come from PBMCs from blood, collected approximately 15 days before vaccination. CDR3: CASSLVTQPGEQYF. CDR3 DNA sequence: TGTGCCAGCAGCTTAGTGACGCAGCCGGGGGAGCAGTACTTC.